The TCR beta chain described here comes from a study of blood T cell repertoires in COVID-19. Background on the study: Whether acute or convalescent, the COVID-19 samples came from the United States, Italy and Spain.

Authors' data handling: Estimation of nucleated cell counts relied on the amplification of reference gene primers. Profiling relied on immunoSEQ multiplex PCR, and the TCRdb table lists in-frame clones only, not all of them. V and J calls and clone size are given by that table; D and trimming were obtained from the DNA. The table lists under 250,000 clones, about four fifths of them singletons, with 3% to 4% in the top ten. Across 24 US areas, participants ranged in age from roughly 18 to 95 years. Donors were grouped by their self-reported clinical history. The receptor comes from a woman aged 55-70 years who had recovered from COVID-19. The sample comprised PBMCs or T cells enriched from blood (not recorded which).

The CDR3 DNA follows: TGTGCCAGCAGCTTTGGGACAGCGTCGGAGACCCAGTACTTC. Translating it yields CASSFGTASETQYF. This chain connects TRBV7-9 to TRBJ2-5; 7 bases are shared with TRBD1. V was clipped by 3 bases and J by 5 bases; unmatched bases: 6. This CDR3 is 14 amino acids long. Germline loops: CDR1 SEHNR, CDR2 FQNEAQ (reference sequence).